The next 5 T cell receptor beta chains were all read from a single sample in a study of response to subunit inactivated influenza vaccine. From the RT-PCR reads, TCRdb called clonotypes with MiXCR, one entry per CDR3 protein. The sample carries roughly 760,000 distinct CDR3 sequences, about 20% recorded once. The input for sequencing was PBMCs from blood, taken about 5 days after vaccination. The source is a man in his forties or fifties who received an inactivated influenza vaccine.

This clonotype was detected only a few times. CDR3 loop: CASSINDGSGRETQYF. The CDR3 DNA reads as TGCGCCAGCAGCATCAATGACGGTAGCGGGAGGGAGACCCAGTACTTC. The rearrangement links TRBV5-1 to TRBJ2-5; TRBD2 matches 10 bases. The V gene's germline CDR1 is SGHRS and CDR2 YFSETQ. The CDR3 runs 16 residues. V gave up 4 bases and J gave up 5 bases; unmatched junction bases: 11. The full variable domain, completed using reference TRBV5-1 and TRBJ2-5, is KAGVTQTPRYLIKTRGQQVTLSCSPISGHRSVSWYQQTPGQGLQFLFEYFSETQRNKGNFPGRFSGRQFSNSRSEMNVSTLELGDSALYLCASSINDGSGRETQYFGPGTRLLVL.

This chain connects TRBV13 to TRBJ2-6; D possibly corresponds to TRBD2 (6 bases). V was cut by 4 bases and J by 2 bases, with 9 bases left in between. The CDR3 length is 15 residues. CDR1 PRHDT and CDR2 FYEKMQ come from the germline V gene (reference sequence). CDR3 amino acids: CASSSTRAGANVLTF. CDR3 sequence (DNA): TGTGCCAGCAGCTCGACTAGAGCTGGGGCCAACGTCCTGACTTTC.

This sequence joins TRBV11-2 and TRBJ2-5, with D perhaps given as TRBD1 or TRBD2 (6 bases each). The CDR3 is 14 amino acids. The V gene lost 6 bases and the J gene lost 5 bases, with 16 bases spanning the gap. The V gene's germline CDR1 is SGHAT and CDR2 FQNNGV. CDR3 DNA: TGTGCCAGCAGTCCCCGGGGGCCTACGGAGACCCAGTACTTC. It encodes CASSPRGPTETQYF.

The genes are TRBV7-9 and TRBJ1-2, with D hard to call. V was pared by 5 bases and J by 4 bases, with 11 bases between. This CDR3 has 13 amino acids. Per the germline V gene, CDR1 is SEHNR and CDR2 is FQNEAQ (reference sequence). The CDR3 region is CASSLGRFYGYTF. The CDR3, as DNA: TGTGCCAGCAGCCTCGGACGGTTCTATGGCTACACCTTC.

V gene TRBV5-1 combines with J gene TRBJ2-7; no definite D call. The CDR3 has 13 amino acids. Trimming removed 0 bases from V and 3 bases from J, with 7 bases in between. Germline V CDR1 and CDR2: SGHRS, YFSETQ. The CDR3 DNA follows: TGCGCCAGCAGCTTGGAGCCGATCTACGAGCAGTACTTC. This translates into CASSLEPIYEQYF.